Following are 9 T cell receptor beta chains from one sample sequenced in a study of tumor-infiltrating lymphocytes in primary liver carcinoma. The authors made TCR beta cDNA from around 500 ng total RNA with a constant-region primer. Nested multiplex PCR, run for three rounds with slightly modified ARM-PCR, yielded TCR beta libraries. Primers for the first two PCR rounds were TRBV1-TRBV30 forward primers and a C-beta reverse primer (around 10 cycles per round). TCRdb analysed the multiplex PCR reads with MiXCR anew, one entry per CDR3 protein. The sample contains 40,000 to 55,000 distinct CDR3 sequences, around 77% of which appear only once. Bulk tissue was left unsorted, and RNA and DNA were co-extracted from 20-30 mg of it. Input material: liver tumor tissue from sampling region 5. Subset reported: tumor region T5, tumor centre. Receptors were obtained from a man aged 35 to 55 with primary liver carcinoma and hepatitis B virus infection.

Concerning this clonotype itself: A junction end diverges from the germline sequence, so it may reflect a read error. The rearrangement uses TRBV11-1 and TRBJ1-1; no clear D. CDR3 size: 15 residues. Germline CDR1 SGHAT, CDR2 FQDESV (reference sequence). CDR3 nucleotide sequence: TGTGCCAGCAGCTGGTCAGCCACGGGGAACACTGAACCTTTCTTT. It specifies CASSWSATGNTEPFF.

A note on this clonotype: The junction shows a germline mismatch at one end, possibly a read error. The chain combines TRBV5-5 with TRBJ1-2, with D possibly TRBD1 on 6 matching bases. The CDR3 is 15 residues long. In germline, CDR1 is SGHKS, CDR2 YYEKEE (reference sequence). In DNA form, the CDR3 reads TGTGCCAACAGCTTGGGCAGGACAGCTAACTATGGCTACACTTTC. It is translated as CANSLGRTANYGYTF.

The CDR3 DNA sequence: TGTATCAACAGCTTCCAGGGACCGCTGGACAATGAGCAGTTCTTC. Translating gives CINSFQGPLDNEQFF. The V gene is TRBV11-1, the J gene TRBJ2-1; tentatively, D is TRBD1 or TRBD2 (5 bases each). CDR1 is SGHAT and CDR2 is FQDESV in the germline V gene (reference sequence). This CDR3 region has 15 residues.

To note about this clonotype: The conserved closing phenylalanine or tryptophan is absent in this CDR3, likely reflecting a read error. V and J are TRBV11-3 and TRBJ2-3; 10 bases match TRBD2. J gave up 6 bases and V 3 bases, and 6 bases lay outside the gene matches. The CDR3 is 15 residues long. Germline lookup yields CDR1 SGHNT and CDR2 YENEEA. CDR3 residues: CASSFSGRRTDTQYL. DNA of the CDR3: TGTGCCAGCAGCTTTAGCGGGAGGCGAACGGATACGCAGTATTTG.

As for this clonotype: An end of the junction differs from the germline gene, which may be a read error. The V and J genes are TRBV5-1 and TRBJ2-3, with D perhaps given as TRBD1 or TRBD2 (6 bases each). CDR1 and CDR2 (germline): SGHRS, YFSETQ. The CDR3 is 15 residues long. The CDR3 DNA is TGCGCCAGCAGCTCCGTCGGGAGCTGGACAGATACACAGTATTTT. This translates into CASSSVGSWTDTQYF.

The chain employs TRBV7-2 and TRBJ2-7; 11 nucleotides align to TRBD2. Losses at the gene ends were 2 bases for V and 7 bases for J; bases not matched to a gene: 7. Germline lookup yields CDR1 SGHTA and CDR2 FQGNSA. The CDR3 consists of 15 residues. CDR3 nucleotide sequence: TGTGCCAGCAGCTTAAGGCGCCTAGCGGGAGGTGAGCAGTACTTC. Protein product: CASSLRRLAGGEQYF. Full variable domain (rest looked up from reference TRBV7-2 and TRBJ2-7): GAGVSQSPSNKVTEKGKDVELRCDPISGHTALYWYRQSLGQGLEFLIYFQGNSAPDKSGLPSDRFSAERTGGSVSTLTIQRTQQEDSAVYLCASSLRRLAGGEQYFGPGTRLTVT.

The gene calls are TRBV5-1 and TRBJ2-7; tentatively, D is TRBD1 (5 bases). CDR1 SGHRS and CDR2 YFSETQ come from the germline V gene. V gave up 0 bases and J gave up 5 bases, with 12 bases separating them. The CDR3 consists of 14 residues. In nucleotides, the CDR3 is TGCGCCAGCAGCTTGGGACAGAGTATGGACGAGCAGTACTTC. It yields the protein CASSLGQSMDEQYF. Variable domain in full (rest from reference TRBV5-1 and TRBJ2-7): KAGVTQTPRYLIKTRGQQVTLSCSPISGHRSVSWYQQTPGQGLQFLFEYFSETQRNKGNFPGRFSGRQFSNSRSEMNVSTLELGDSALYLCASSLGQSMDEQYFGPGTRLTVT.

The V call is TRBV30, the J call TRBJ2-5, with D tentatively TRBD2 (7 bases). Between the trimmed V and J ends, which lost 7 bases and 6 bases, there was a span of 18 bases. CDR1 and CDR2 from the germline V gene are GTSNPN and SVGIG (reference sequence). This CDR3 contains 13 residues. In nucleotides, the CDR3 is TGTGCCTCAAACAAAGGGGGGGCAAAGACCCAGTACTTC. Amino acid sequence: CASNKGGAKTQYF.

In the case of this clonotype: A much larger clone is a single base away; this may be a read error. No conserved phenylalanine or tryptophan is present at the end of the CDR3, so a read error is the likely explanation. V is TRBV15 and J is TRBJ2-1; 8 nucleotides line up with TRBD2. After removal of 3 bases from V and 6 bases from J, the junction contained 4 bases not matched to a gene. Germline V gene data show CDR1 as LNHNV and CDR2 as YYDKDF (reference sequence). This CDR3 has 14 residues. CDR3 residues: CATSSSGTSNEQFY. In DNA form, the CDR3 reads TGTGCCACCAGCAGCTCCGGGACTAGCAATGAGCAGTTCTAC.